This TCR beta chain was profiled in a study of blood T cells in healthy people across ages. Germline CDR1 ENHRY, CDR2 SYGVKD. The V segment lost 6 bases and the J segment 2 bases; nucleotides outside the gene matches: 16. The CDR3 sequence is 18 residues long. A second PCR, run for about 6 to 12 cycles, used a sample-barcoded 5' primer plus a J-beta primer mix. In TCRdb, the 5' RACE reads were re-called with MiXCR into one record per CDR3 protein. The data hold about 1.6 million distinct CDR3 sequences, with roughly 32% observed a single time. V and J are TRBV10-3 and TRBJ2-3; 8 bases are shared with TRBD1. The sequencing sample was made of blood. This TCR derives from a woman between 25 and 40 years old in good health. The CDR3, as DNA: TGTGCCATCAGGGGAGGACAGGGCGCAGCTGAATACACAGATACGCAGTATTTT. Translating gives CAIRGGQGAAEYTDTQYF.